This T cell receptor beta chain was retrieved from a study of OX40 agonist ivuxolimab in advanced cancers. Study-level information: The dose of intravenous ivuxolimab that patients received every 2 weeks ranged from 0.01 to 10 mg/kg. Patients receiving dose escalation had hepatocellular carcinoma, melanoma, renal cell or head and neck cancer. Earlier anti-PD-1, anti-PD-L1 or anti-CTLA-4 therapy was permitted; around 40% had received some.

Generated by immunoSEQ multiplex PCR, the TCRdb table keeps only in-frame clones and is missing some. The sample contains over 55,000 clones, about four fifths of which appear only once. Study outcomes and limitations: The study found that CD8+ T cells averaged more expanded clones than CD4+.

Looked up from germline, CDR1 is SGHTA and CDR2 is FQGTGA. The CDR3 contains 13 residues. V was cut by 5 bases and J by 1 base, with 7 bases left in between. On this clone: What it binds is not known.

This chain uses TRBV7-3 with TRBJ2-3; D could derive from TRBD1 or TRBD2 (5 bases each). The clonotype originates from an adult with an advanced solid tumor such as melanoma, head and neck, liver or kidney cancer. This material consisted of CD4+ or CD8+ T cells sorted from blood, taken in a trial of the OX40 agonist ivuxolimab. CDR3 coding DNA: TGTGCCAGCAGCCCGGGACGCACAGATACGCAGTATTTT. Translation: CASSPGRTDTQYF.